This T cell receptor (beta chain) was sequenced in a study of blood T cells in healthy people across ages. Findings of the study overall: Diversity was higher, and naive CD4+ cells more numerous, in long-lived donors than in aged donors.

A remark on this clonotype: Its antigen remains unknown.

A second PCR, run for about 7 to 11 cycles, used a sample-barcoded 5' primer plus a J-beta primer mix. Through a template-switch adaptor with 12 random nucleotides, each cDNA molecule received a tag. TCRdb itself ran the 5' RACE reads through MiXCR, one entry per CDR3 protein. The table includes 450,000 to 700,000 distinct CDR3 sequences, about 26% detected once. This sequence originates from a woman in her 70s in good health. Sequenced input: blood.

CDR3 DNA sequence: TGTGCCAGCAGGACCGCGGGGGGGACCCAGTACTTC. It translates to CASRTAGGTQYF. The V gene is TRBV12-3 or TRBV12-4, the J gene TRBJ2-5, with 8 bases lining up with TRBD2. The CDR3 sequence is 12 residues long. The V and J ends lost 6 bases and 7 bases, in that order; junction bases with no gene match: 4.